The T cell receptor (beta chain) under discussion was sequenced for a study of CD8 T cells in ankylosing spondylitis. V gave up 7 bases and J gave up 0 bases, with 11 bases separating them. The CDR3 extends over 14 amino acids. This clonotype was seen more than once but under ten times. TCRdb reprocessed the 5' RACE reads via MiXCR and lists one record per CDR3 protein. Of approximately 210,000 distinct CDR3 sequences in the sample, over 10% are singletons; the top ten hold more than 15%. The clonotype comes from a male donor with ankylosing spondylitis or in good health (not recorded which). V usage is TRBV12-3 or TRBV12-4 and J usage is TRBJ2-3, with D possibly matching TRBD1 (5 bases). Material: blood, either unsorted or a sorted T cell fraction (not recorded which). CDR3 sequence: CASTAGYSTDTQYF. The CDR3, as DNA: TGTGCCAGCACTGCAGGGTACAGCACAGATACGCAGTATTTT.